The rows below give T cell receptor beta chains drawn from one sample of a study of radiotherapy plus CTLA-4 blockade in lung cancer. Sequencing was performed with immunoSEQ multiplex PCR; in TCRdb, only in-frame clones are kept and a portion is missing. Altogether over 80,000 clones are present, about 83% being singletons, with the ten largest covering 0.65% to 0.9%. The starting material was peripheral blood, obtained from a patient treated with radiotherapy plus ipilimumab. The receptors were sampled from a human donor with non-small cell lung cancer who had stable disease on radiotherapy plus ipilimumab. CDR3s include the opening cysteine and the closing phenylalanine or tryptophan. The D gene is left open where the match is weak. A clone size is listed for some rows: how often the clone was seen (once, few, many), or a class if it is expanded.

j_call: TRBJ2-1; clone_size: -; v_call: TRBV7-9; d_call: TRBD2; cdr3_nt: TGTGCCAGCAGCATGGTCCTAGCGGGGGACAATGAGCAGTTCTTC; cdr3_aa: CASSMVLAGDNEQFF
j_call: TRBJ2-7; clone_size: -; v_call: TRBV6-1; d_call: -; cdr3_nt: TGTGCCAGCACATGGGGGTACGAGCAGTACTTC; cdr3_aa: CASTWGYEQYF
j_call: TRBJ1-1; clone_size: -; v_call: TRBV19; d_call: -; cdr3_nt: TGTGCCAGTAGTATTTTCTACAGGGCTAACACTGAAGCTTTCTTT; cdr3_aa: CASSIFYRANTEAFF
j_call: TRBJ1-4; clone_size: -; v_call: TRBV7-9; d_call: TRBD1; cdr3_nt: TGTGCCAGCAGCTTAGGGGACAGGGGTAATGAAAAACTGTTTTTT; cdr3_aa: CASSLGDRGNEKLFF
j_call: TRBJ1-2; clone_size: -; v_call: TRBV7-2; d_call: -; cdr3_nt: TGTGCCAGCAGCTTAGGAGGCAGCGAACGCTATGGCTACACCTTC; cdr3_aa: CASSLGGSERYGYTF
j_call: TRBJ2-7; clone_size: -; v_call: TRBV30; d_call: -; cdr3_nt: TGTGCCTGGAGTTCAGCACACTCCTACGAGCAGTACTTC; cdr3_aa: CAWSSAHSYEQYF
j_call: TRBJ1-3; clone_size: -; v_call: TRBV7-2; d_call: -; cdr3_nt: TGTGCCAGCAGCTTCGACGGTCCCTCTGGAAACACCATATATTTT; cdr3_aa: CASSFDGPSGNTIYF
j_call: TRBJ1-1; clone_size: -; v_call: TRBV6-6; d_call: -; cdr3_nt: TGTGCCAGCAGTTACAACCCAGAGAGCACTGAAGCTTTCTTT; cdr3_aa: CASSYNPESTEAFF
j_call: TRBJ2-7; clone_size: -; v_call: TRBV21-1; d_call: -; cdr3_nt: TGTGCCAGCACCAAAAAGTGCGAATACGAGCAGTACTTC; cdr3_aa: CASTKKCEYEQYF
j_call: TRBJ2-1; clone_size: -; v_call: TRBV9; d_call: -; cdr3_nt: TGTGCCAGCAGCGTAGCTAAGCAGTTCTTC; cdr3_aa: CASSVAKQFF
j_call: TRBJ1-6; clone_size: once; v_call: TRBV19; d_call: -; cdr3_nt: TGTGCCAGTAGTATTCGACAGGCCGAGGGAAGCTCCTATAATTCACCCCTCCACTTT; cdr3_aa: CASSIRQAEGSSYNSPLHF
j_call: TRBJ2-1; clone_size: few; v_call: TRBV19; d_call: -; cdr3_nt: TGTGCCAGTACCTCCCAGTCCGTTAGCTCCTACAATGAGCAGTTCTTC; cdr3_aa: CASTSQSVSSYNEQFF
j_call: TRBJ2-7; clone_size: -; v_call: TRBV6-6; d_call: TRBD1; cdr3_nt: TGTGCCAGCAGGCGGCCGGGACAGGGGGACTACGAGCAGTACTTC; cdr3_aa: CASRRPGQGDYEQYF
j_call: TRBJ1-6; clone_size: once; v_call: TRBV6-5; d_call: TRBD1; cdr3_nt: TGTGCCAGCAGTTACTCGGGTATGGACAGGGTCTCACCCCTCCACTTT; cdr3_aa: CASSYSGMDRVSPLHF
j_call: TRBJ2-1; clone_size: few; v_call: TRBV7-2; d_call: -; cdr3_nt: TGTGCCAGCAGCTTAGGGGGTTACTACAATGAGCAGTTCTTC; cdr3_aa: CASSLGGYYNEQFF
j_call: TRBJ1-1; clone_size: -; v_call: TRBV2; d_call: -; cdr3_nt: TGTGCCAGCAGTGATCTACAGGTGCTCACTGAAGCTTTCTTT; cdr3_aa: CASSDLQVLTEAFF
j_call: TRBJ1-5; clone_size: few; v_call: TRBV4-1; d_call: -; cdr3_nt: TGCGCCAGCAGCCAAGATGGAAGCAATCAGCCCCAGCATTTT; cdr3_aa: CASSQDGSNQPQHF
j_call: TRBJ2-1; clone_size: -; v_call: TRBV25-1; d_call: -; cdr3_nt: TGTGCCACCCTAGAGCGCAATGAGCAGTTCTTC; cdr3_aa: CATLERNEQFF
j_call: TRBJ2-7; clone_size: -; v_call: TRBV9; d_call: -; cdr3_nt: TGTGCCAGCAGCGACCCTTATTCTTACGAGCAGTACTTC; cdr3_aa: CASSDPYSYEQYF
j_call: TRBJ1-2; clone_size: -; v_call: TRBV6-1; d_call: -; cdr3_nt: TGTGCCAGCACCCCTGGGGTCATTTCTAACTATGGCTACACCTTC; cdr3_aa: CASTPGVISNYGYTF
j_call: TRBJ1-2; clone_size: few; v_call: TRBV5-4; d_call: TRBD1; cdr3_nt: TGTGCCAGCAGAAAAACCGGGACAGGGGGAGGCGATGGCTACACCTTC; cdr3_aa: CASRKTGTGGGDGYTF
j_call: TRBJ1-4; clone_size: -; v_call: TRBV7-8; d_call: TRBD1; cdr3_nt: TGTGCCAGCAGCTCGGGGACAGGACATAATGAAAAACTGTTTTTT; cdr3_aa: CASSSGTGHNEKLFF
j_call: TRBJ2-7; clone_size: -; v_call: TRBV28; d_call: -; cdr3_nt: TGTGCCAGCAGTTCCTCGGCAGCGGGCGAGCGGTACTTC; cdr3_aa: CASSSSAAGERYF
j_call: TRBJ2-5; clone_size: once; v_call: TRBV11-2; d_call: -; cdr3_nt: TGTGCCAGCAGCACGCAGGGGTTTGAAATGGAGACCCAGTACTTC; cdr3_aa: CASSTQGFEMETQYF
j_call: TRBJ2-2; clone_size: few; v_call: TRBV5-1; d_call: -; cdr3_nt: TGCGCCAGCAGCTTGAGCAGGGCGGGCGGGGAGCTGTTTTTT; cdr3_aa: CASSLSRAGGELFF
j_call: TRBJ1-2; clone_size: -; v_call: TRBV18; d_call: TRBD1; cdr3_nt: TGTGCCAGCTCACCGGACAGGGGGCTTGGCTACACCTTC; cdr3_aa: CASSPDRGLGYTF
j_call: TRBJ2-3; clone_size: -; v_call: TRBV9; d_call: -; cdr3_nt: TGTGCCAGCAGCTCCCTAGGAGGGGCGTCAGATACGCAGTATTTT; cdr3_aa: CASSSLGGASDTQYF
j_call: TRBJ2-7; clone_size: -; v_call: TRBV6-5; d_call: -; cdr3_nt: TGTGCCAGCAGGAGAGGGCGGGGCTACGAGCAGTACTTC; cdr3_aa: CASRRGRGYEQYF
j_call: TRBJ1-3; clone_size: few; v_call: TRBV12-2; d_call: -; cdr3_nt: TGTGCAAGTCGCTTAGCCGGGAGGGACATTAGTAGTGGAAACACCATATATTTT; cdr3_aa: CASRLAGRDISSGNTIYF
j_call: TRBJ2-2; clone_size: -; v_call: TRBV6-1; d_call: -; cdr3_nt: TGTGCCAGCAGTGAAGTGGAAGTGGGCGCCGGGGAGCTGTTTTTT; cdr3_aa: CASSEVEVGAGELFF
j_call: TRBJ1-1; clone_size: -; v_call: TRBV6-5; d_call: TRBD1; cdr3_nt: TGTGCCAGCAGTTACCCCGGACAGGCCGGTGGAGCTTTCTTT; cdr3_aa: CASSYPGQAGGAFF
j_call: TRBJ2-7; clone_size: -; v_call: TRBV4-1; d_call: TRBD1; cdr3_nt: TGCGCCAGCAGGAGGGGGACAGGCTCCTACGAGCAGTACTTC; cdr3_aa: CASRRGTGSYEQYF
j_call: TRBJ1-6; clone_size: few; v_call: TRBV18; d_call: -; cdr3_nt: TGTGCCAGCTCACCAGTAGGGGCCTCGAATTCACCCCTCCACTTT; cdr3_aa: CASSPVGASNSPLHF
j_call: TRBJ2-2; clone_size: once; v_call: TRBV7-9; d_call: TRBD2; cdr3_nt: TGTGCCAGCAGCTTCATAGCGGGAGGCCCCGGGGAGCTGTTTTTT; cdr3_aa: CASSFIAGGPGELFF
j_call: TRBJ2-5; clone_size: -; v_call: TRBV2; d_call: -; cdr3_nt: TGTGCCAGCAGTGTGGAGAGTCCTTCCAGGACCCAGTACTTC; cdr3_aa: CASSVESPSRTQYF
j_call: TRBJ1-5; clone_size: -; v_call: TRBV10-3; d_call: TRBD1; cdr3_nt: TGTGCCATCAGGGACAGGGACAATCAGCCCCAGCATTTT; cdr3_aa: CAIRDRDNQPQHF
j_call: TRBJ1-6; clone_size: -; v_call: TRBV6-1; d_call: -; cdr3_nt: TGTGCCAGCAGCATGACACACGGCCTCAATTCACCCCTCCACTTT; cdr3_aa: CASSMTHGLNSPLHF
j_call: TRBJ2-7; clone_size: -; v_call: TRBV18; d_call: TRBD1; cdr3_nt: TGTGCCAGCTCACAATGGACAGGGCTCTCCTACGAGCAGTACTTC; cdr3_aa: CASSQWTGLSYEQYF
j_call: TRBJ2-1; clone_size: -; v_call: TRBV12-5; d_call: TRBD2; cdr3_nt: TGTGCTAGTGGTTTGTTCCTAGGGGCGGGGGGAACCGATGAGCAGTTCTTC; cdr3_aa: CASGLFLGAGGTDEQFF
j_call: TRBJ2-5; clone_size: once; v_call: TRBV15; d_call: TRBD1; cdr3_nt: TGTGCCACCAGCAGAGATAGGTTTCAGGGGGCCCAAGAGACCCAGTACTTC; cdr3_aa: CATSRDRFQGAQETQYF
j_call: TRBJ2-7; clone_size: -; v_call: TRBV28; d_call: -; cdr3_nt: TGTGCCAGCACAGGGTACCACGAGCAGTACTTC; cdr3_aa: CASTGYHEQYF
j_call: TRBJ2-2; clone_size: -; v_call: TRBV7-6; d_call: TRBD2; cdr3_nt: TGTGCCAGCAGCCCGGTTGGACTAGCGGGCACCGGGGAGCTGTTTTTT; cdr3_aa: CASSPVGLAGTGELFF
j_call: TRBJ2-1; clone_size: -; v_call: TRBV29-1; d_call: TRBD1; cdr3_nt: TGCAGCGGGGCACAGGGGATTAGCACCTACAATGAGCAGTTCTTC; cdr3_aa: CSGAQGISTYNEQFF
j_call: TRBJ1-6; clone_size: -; v_call: TRBV28; d_call: TRBD1; cdr3_nt: TGTGCCAGCGGCCCCCGGGACAGGGTTTTACCCCTCCACTTT; cdr3_aa: CASGPRDRVLPLHF
j_call: TRBJ1-5; clone_size: -; v_call: TRBV7-2; d_call: -; cdr3_nt: TGTGCCAGCAGCATCTATCAGGGAAGGGATCAGCCCCAGCATTTT; cdr3_aa: CASSIYQGRDQPQHF
j_call: TRBJ2-3; clone_size: -; v_call: TRBV6-1; d_call: -; cdr3_nt: TGTGCCAGCAGTGAAGCGGTCCTAGAGGAGTATTTT; cdr3_aa: CASSEAVLEEYF
j_call: TRBJ1-4; clone_size: -; v_call: TRBV9; d_call: -; cdr3_nt: TGTGCCAGCAGCAAGGGGGGGAAAAATGAAAAACTGTTTTTT; cdr3_aa: CASSKGGKNEKLFF
j_call: TRBJ1-1; clone_size: -; v_call: TRBV27; d_call: -; cdr3_nt: TGTGCCAGCAGTCGCCACAGGGATCGGGGCACTGAAGCTTTCTTT; cdr3_aa: CASSRHRDRGTEAFF
j_call: TRBJ2-7; clone_size: -; v_call: TRBV7-9; d_call: -; cdr3_nt: TGTGCCAGCAGCTCTCCCCCTGGGACCGGATTAACCTACGAGCAGTACTTC; cdr3_aa: CASSSPPGTGLTYEQYF
j_call: TRBJ1-4; clone_size: few; v_call: TRBV6-5; d_call: -; cdr3_nt: TGTGCCAGCAGTTACTCGACGCAGGCGAGGGAAAAACTGTTTTTT; cdr3_aa: CASSYSTQAREKLFF
j_call: TRBJ2-1; clone_size: few; v_call: TRBV7-2; d_call: TRBD2; cdr3_nt: TGTGCCAGCAGCCGCACTAGCGGGAGTGGTTACAATGAGCAGTTCTTC; cdr3_aa: CASSRTSGSGYNEQFF
j_call: TRBJ1-1; clone_size: -; v_call: TRBV5-1; d_call: TRBD1; cdr3_nt: TGCGCCAGCGGGACAGGGGTCAACACTGAAGCTTTCTTT; cdr3_aa: CASGTGVNTEAFF
j_call: TRBJ1-1; clone_size: -; v_call: TRBV18; d_call: -; cdr3_nt: TGTGCCAGCTCTTTTGGACAGCCCGAAGCTTTCTTT; cdr3_aa: CASSFGQPEAFF
j_call: TRBJ1-1; clone_size: -; v_call: TRBV29-1; d_call: -; cdr3_nt: TGCAGCGTTTGGGGGAGGGGGGCGGCGGAGACCACTGAAGCTTTCTTT; cdr3_aa: CSVWGRGAAETTEAFF
j_call: TRBJ1-1; clone_size: -; v_call: TRBV7-9; d_call: -; cdr3_nt: TGTGCCAGCAGCTTAGCCGCAGCGAACACTGAAGCTTTCTTT; cdr3_aa: CASSLAAANTEAFF